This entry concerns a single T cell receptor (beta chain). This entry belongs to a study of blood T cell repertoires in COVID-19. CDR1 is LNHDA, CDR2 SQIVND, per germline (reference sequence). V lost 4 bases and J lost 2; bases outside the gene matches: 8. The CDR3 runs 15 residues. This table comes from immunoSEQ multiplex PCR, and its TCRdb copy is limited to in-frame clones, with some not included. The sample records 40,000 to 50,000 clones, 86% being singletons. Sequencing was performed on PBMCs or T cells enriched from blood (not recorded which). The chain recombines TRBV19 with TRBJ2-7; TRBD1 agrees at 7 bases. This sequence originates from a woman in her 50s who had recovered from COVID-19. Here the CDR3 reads CASSNPGQLTYEQYF. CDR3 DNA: TGTGCCAGTAGTAACCCGGGACAGTTAACCTACGAGCAGTACTTC.